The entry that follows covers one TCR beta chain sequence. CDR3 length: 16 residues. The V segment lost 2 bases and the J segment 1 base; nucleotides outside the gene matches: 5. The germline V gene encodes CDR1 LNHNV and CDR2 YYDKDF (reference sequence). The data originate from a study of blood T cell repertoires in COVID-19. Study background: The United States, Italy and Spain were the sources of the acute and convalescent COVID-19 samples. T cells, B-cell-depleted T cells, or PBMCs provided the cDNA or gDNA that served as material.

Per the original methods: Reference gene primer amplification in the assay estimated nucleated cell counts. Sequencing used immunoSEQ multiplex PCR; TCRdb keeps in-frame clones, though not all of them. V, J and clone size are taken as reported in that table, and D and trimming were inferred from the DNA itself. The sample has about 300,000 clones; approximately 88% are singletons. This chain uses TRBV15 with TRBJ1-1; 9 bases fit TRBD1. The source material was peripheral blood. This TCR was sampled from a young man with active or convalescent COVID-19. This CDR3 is CATSRSRTGANTEAFF. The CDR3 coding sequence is TGTGCCACCAGCAGAAGCCGGACAGGGGCGAACACTGAAGCTTTCTTT.